A single sample is the source of the 9 T cell receptor beta chains below, sequenced in a study of T cells in Graves' hyperthyroidism and ophthalmopathy. The investigators amplified TCR beta CDR3 regions from RNA transcripts. HTBI primers were used for first-round RT-PCR of the TCR CDR3. TCRdb re-analysed the multiplex PCR reads in MiXCR, keeping a single row per CDR3 protein. The sample has 490,000 or so distinct CDR3 sequences; around 16% are singletons. Specimen: blood. All receptors derive from a woman aged 30 to 39 with Graves' ophthalmopathy.

This chain links TRBV15 with TRBJ1-1; D is possibly TRBD1 (5 bases). V lost 1 base and J 4 bases, leaving 10 bases between the germline ends. This CDR3 is built from 14 residues. Germline loops: CDR1 LNHNV, CDR2 YYDKDF (reference sequence). The CDR3 DNA sequence: TGTGCCACCAGCAGAGGGGGGGAATCCACTGAAGCTTTCTTT. Protein: CATSRGGESTEAFF.

This clonotype showed up just once. The germline gene is not matched at one end of the junction; a read error may be the cause. V gene TRBV5-1 combines with J gene TRBJ2-1, with 9 positions matching TRBD2. The germline V gene has CDR1 SGHRS and CDR2 YFSETQ. The CDR3 contains 15 residues. CDR3 sequence: CASTPGGRVLDEQFF. CDR3 DNA sequence: TGTGCCAGCACCCCGGGCGGGAGGGTGTTAGATGAGCAGTTCTTC.

This clonotype was observed at least ten times. The chain carries TRBV7-2 and TRBJ2-7; D remains ambiguous. Trimming pared 4 bases from V and 5 bases from J, leaving 6 bases between. This CDR3 contains 11 residues. The germline V gene encodes CDR1 SGHTA and CDR2 FQGNSA. The CDR3 loop is CASSSQHEQYF. CDR3 bases: TGTGCCAGCAGCTCACAGCACGAGCAGTACTTC. Full variable domain (remainder filled in from reference TRBV7-2 and TRBJ2-7): GAGVSQSPSNKVTEKGKDVELRCDPISGHTALYWYRQSLGQGLEFLIYFQGNSAPDKSGLPSDRFSAERTGGSVSTLTIQRTQQEDSAVYLCASSSQHEQYFGPGTRLTVT.

This clonotype appeared many times. The chain recombines TRBV5-1 with TRBJ2-3; TRBD1 might be the D (7 bases). CDR3 length: 16 amino acids. Between the trimmed V and J ends, which lost 0 bases and 0 bases, there was a span of 11 bases. Germline V CDR1 and CDR2: SGHRS, YFSETQ. CDR3 nucleotides: TGCGCCAGCAGCTTGGGCGGGACAGTCAGCACAGATACGCAGTATTTT. Translating it yields CASSLGGTVSTDTQYF.

This clonotype was recorded a few times. This chain uses TRBV6-2 or TRBV6-3 with TRBJ2-1, with 13 bases matching TRBD2. Looked up from germline, CDR1 is MNHEY and CDR2 is SVGEGT. Trimming at V came to 0 bases and at J to 6 bases, leaving 8 bases not matched to a gene. This CDR3 is built from 18 residues. The CDR3 bases are TGTGCCAGCAGTTACTCGGGTCAAGGACTAGCGGGAGTCAATGAGCAGTTCTTC. This gives the protein CASSYSGQGLAGVNEQFF.

This clonotype was observed a handful of times. The chain is built from TRBV19 and TRBJ2-1; D not certain. The germline V gene has CDR1 LNHDA and CDR2 SQIVND (reference sequence). CDR3 length equals 12 residues. The V end lost 5 bases, the J end lost 9 bases, and 11 bases lay between the germline ends. The CDR3 loop is CASSPGMGEQFF. CDR3 bases: TGTGCCAGTAGTCCGGGCATGGGTGAGCAGTTCTTC.

This sequence joins TRBV5-4 and TRBJ2-1; 9 bases fit TRBD2. Unmatched junction bases numbered 12, after V lost 10 bases and J lost 4 bases. The CDR3 length is 15 residues. Per germline, CDR1 SGHNT and CDR2 YYREEE (reference sequence). The CDR3 protein is CAFLKKREVYNEQFF. The CDR3 DNA reads TGTGCCTTCTTAAAAAAGCGGGAGGTATACAATGAGCAGTTCTTC.

The chain is built from TRBV12-3 or TRBV12-4 and TRBJ2-1, with a tentative D call TRBD1 (6 bases). The length of the CDR3 is 12 residues. Deletions cut 3 bases from V and 12 bases from J, with 12 bases between. DNA for the CDR3: TGTGCCAGCAGTTTGACAGGCGCTCTGCAGTTCTTC. Encoded protein: CASSLTGALQFF.

The V call is TRBV20-1, the J call TRBJ1-2; D perhaps matches TRBD1 (6 bases). This CDR3 has 15 residues. Germline V gene sequence: CDR1 DFQATT, CDR2 SNEGSKA (reference sequence). The V end lost 5 bases, the J end lost 4 bases, and 20 bases lay between the germline ends. The CDR3 loop reads CSAPPSGGWFYGYTF. CDR3 coding DNA: TGCAGTGCTCCACCCTCCGGGGGCTGGTTCTATGGCTACACCTTC.